This TCR beta chain was profiled in a study of beta chain features in type 1 diabetes. The whole isolated RNA underwent reverse transcription, so sequencing captured expressed TCRB transcripts. Mean read depth for naive, central memory and regulatory T cell samples was several million reads. The assay was immunoSEQ multiplex PCR, and TCRdb's table has in-frame clones only and misses some. The data contain under 900,000 clones, 15% to 20% of them singletons. V lost 0 bases to trimming and J lost 1 base, with 10 bases between them. Per germline, CDR1 KGHSH and CDR2 LQKENI. The CDR3 covers 16 residues. Populations obtained by sorting all exceeded 98% purity. Regarding this clone: Its antigen is not known.

The study, taken as a whole, reports: Sequencing from cDNA could over-represent high-TCR-expressing cells. Insertions were fewer and deletions more numerous at VDJ junctions in type 1 diabetes patients.

The sample comprised naive CD4+ T cells from blood. This receptor was taken from a woman under 30 in good health. The V and J genes are TRBV18 and TRBJ2-1; D might be TRBD2 (5 bases). The CDR3 is CASSPPVTTSYNEQFF. CDR3 DNA: TGTGCCAGCTCACCACCCGTGACTACGTCCTACAATGAGCAGTTCTTC.